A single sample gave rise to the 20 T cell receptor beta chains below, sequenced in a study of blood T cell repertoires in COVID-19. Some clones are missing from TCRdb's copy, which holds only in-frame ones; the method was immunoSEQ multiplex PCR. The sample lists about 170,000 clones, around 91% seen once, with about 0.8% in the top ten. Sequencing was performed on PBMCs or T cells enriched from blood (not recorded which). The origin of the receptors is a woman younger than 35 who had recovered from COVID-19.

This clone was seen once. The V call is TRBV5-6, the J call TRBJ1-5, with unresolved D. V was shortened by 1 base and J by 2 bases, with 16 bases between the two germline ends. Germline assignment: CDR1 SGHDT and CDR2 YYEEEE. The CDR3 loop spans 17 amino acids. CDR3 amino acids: CASSLYVGRGRNQPQHF. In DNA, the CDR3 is TGTGCCAGCAGCTTGTATGTGGGTAGAGGTCGCAATCAGCCCCAGCATTTT.

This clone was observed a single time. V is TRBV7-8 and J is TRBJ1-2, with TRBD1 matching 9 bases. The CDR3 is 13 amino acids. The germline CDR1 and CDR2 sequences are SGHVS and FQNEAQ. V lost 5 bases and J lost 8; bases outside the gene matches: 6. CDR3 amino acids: CASSDRQGEGYTF. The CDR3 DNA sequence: TGTGCCAGCAGCGATCGACAGGGGGAGGGCTACACCTTC.

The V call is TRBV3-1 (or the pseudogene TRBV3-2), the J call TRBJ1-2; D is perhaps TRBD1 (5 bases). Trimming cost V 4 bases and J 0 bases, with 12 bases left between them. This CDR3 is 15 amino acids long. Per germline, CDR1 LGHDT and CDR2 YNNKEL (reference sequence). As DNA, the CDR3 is TGTGCCAGCAGCCCGCGACAGAGCGCTAACTATGGCTACACCTTC. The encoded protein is CASSPRQSANYGYTF.

The CDR3 coding sequence is TGTGCCAGCGGGCAGGGCGACCGGACCCAGTACTTC. This sequence encodes CASGQGDRTQYF. V usage is TRBV27 and J usage is TRBJ2-5; D is possibly TRBD1 (5 bases). From germline, CDR1 is MNHEY and CDR2 SMNVEV (reference sequence). The CDR3 loop spans 12 amino acids. Trimming stripped 8 bases from V and 7 bases from J, with 14 bases between.

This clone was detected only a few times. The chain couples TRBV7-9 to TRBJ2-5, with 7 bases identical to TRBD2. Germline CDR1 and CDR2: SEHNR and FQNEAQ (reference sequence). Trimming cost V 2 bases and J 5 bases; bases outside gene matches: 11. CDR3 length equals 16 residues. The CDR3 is CASSLTERGLSETQYF. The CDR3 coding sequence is TGTGCCAGCAGCTTAACAGAGCGGGGCCTTAGCGAGACCCAGTACTTC.

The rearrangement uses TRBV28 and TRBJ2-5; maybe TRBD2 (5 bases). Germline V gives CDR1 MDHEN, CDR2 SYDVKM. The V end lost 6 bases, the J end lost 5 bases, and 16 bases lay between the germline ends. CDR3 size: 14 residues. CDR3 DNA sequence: TGTGCCAGCAGCTTGCCTGTGAGAGGGGAGACCCAGTACTTC. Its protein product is CASSLPVRGETQYF. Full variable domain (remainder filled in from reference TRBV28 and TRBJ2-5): DVKVTQSSRYLVKRTGEKVFLECVQDMDHENMFWYRQDPGLGLRLIYFSYDVKMKEKGDIPEGYSVSREKKERFSLILESASTNQTSMYLCASSLPVRGETQYFGPGTRLLVL.

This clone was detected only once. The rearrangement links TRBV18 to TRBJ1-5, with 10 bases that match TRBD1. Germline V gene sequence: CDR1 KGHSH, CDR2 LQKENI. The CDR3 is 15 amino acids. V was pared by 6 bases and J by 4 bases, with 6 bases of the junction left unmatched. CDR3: CASSPDRGKNQPQHF. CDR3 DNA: TGTGCCAGCTCCCCGGACAGGGGGAAGAATCAGCCCCAGCATTTT.

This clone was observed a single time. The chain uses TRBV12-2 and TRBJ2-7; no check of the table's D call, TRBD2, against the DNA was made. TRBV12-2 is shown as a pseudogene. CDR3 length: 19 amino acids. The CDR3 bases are TGTGCAAGTCGCCAACAACCTCTAGGACTAGCGGGGGGGTCCTACGAGCAGTACTTC. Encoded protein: CASRQQPLGLAGGSYEQYF.

This CDR3 is CSGRQGPTYEQYF. DNA of the CDR3: TGCAGCGGGAGACAGGGGCCAACCTACGAGCAGTACTTC. The rearrangement links TRBV29-1 to TRBJ2-7; 8 bases align to TRBD1. The germline gives CDR1 SQVTM, CDR2 ANQGSEA. CDR3 length: 13 amino acids. Germline trimming cut 7 bases from V and 2 bases from J; bases unmatched to any gene: 7.

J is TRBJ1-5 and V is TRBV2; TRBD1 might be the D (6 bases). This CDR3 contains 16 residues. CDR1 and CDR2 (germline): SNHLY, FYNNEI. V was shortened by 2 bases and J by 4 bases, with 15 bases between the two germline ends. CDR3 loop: CASSESRGRVNQPQHF. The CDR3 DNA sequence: TGTGCCAGCAGTGAATCAAGGGGGAGGGTTAATCAGCCCCAGCATTTT.

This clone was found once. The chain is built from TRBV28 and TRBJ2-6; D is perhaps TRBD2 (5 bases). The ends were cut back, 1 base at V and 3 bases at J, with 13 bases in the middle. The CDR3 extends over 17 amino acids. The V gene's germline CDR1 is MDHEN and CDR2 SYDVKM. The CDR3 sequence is CASSLYAVGSGANVLTF. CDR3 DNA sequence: TGTGCCAGCAGTTTATATGCAGTAGGGAGTGGGGCCAACGTCCTGACTTTC.

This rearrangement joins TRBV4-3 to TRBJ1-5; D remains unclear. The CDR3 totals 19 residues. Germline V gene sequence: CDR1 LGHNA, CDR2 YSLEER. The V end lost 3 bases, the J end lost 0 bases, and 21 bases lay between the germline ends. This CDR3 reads CASSQDLSGSLNSNQPQHF. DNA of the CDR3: TGCGCCAGCAGCCAGGACCTTTCGGGATCTTTAAATAGCAATCAGCCCCAGCATTTT.

CDR3 in amino acids: CASSARVSGRETQYF. CDR3 bases: TGTGCCAGCAGCGCTAGAGTAAGCGGGAGAGAGACCCAGTACTTC. The J gene is TRBJ2-5, the V gene TRBV9; 8 nucleotides line up with TRBD2. This CDR3 has 15 amino acids. Germline assignment: CDR1 SGDLS and CDR2 YYNGEE. Germline trimming cut 3 bases from V and 4 bases from J; bases unmatched to any gene: 8. Full variable domain (outside the CDR3, taken from reference TRBV9 and TRBJ2-5): DSGVTQTPKHLITATGQRVTLRCSPRSGDLSVYWYQQSLDQGLQFLIQYYNGEERAKGNILERFSAQQFPDLHSELNLSSLELGDSALYFCASSARVSGRETQYFGPGTRLLVL.

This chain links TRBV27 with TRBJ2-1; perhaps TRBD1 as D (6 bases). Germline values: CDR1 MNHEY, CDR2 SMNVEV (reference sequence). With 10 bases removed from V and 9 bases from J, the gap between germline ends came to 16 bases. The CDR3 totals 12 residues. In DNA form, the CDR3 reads TGTGCCACACGGACACAGGGCGGTGAGCAGTTCTTC. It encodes CATRTQGGEQFF.

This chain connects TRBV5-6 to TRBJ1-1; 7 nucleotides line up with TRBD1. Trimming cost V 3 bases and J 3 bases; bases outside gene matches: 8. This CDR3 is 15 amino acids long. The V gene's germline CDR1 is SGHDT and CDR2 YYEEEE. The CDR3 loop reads CASSWRQGDYTEAFF. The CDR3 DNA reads TGTGCCAGCAGCTGGAGGCAGGGGGACTACACTGAAGCTTTCTTT.

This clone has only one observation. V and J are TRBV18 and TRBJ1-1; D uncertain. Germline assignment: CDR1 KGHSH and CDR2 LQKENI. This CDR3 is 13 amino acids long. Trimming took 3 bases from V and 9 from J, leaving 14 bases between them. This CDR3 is CASSPGGNPQAFF. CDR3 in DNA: TGTGCCAGCTCACCTGGAGGGAACCCCCAAGCTTTCTTT.

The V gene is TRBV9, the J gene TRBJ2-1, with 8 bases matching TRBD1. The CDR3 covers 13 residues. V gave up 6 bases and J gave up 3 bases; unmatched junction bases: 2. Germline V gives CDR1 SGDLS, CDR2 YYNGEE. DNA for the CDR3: TGTGCCAGCAACGGACAGGGCTACAATGAGCAGTTCTTC. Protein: CASNGQGYNEQFF.

The CDR3: CASSFSDYSPLHF. The CDR3, as DNA: TGTGCCAGCAGCTTTTCCGACTATTCACCCCTCCACTTT. The V and J genes are TRBV7-3 and TRBJ1-6, with D hard to call. The CDR3 runs 13 residues. CDR1 is SGHTA and CDR2 is FQGTGA in the germline V gene. V was trimmed by 3 bases and J by 8 bases, leaving 8 bases between them.

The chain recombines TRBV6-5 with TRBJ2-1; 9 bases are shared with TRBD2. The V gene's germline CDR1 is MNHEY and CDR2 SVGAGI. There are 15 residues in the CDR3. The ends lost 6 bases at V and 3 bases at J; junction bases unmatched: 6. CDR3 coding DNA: TGTGCCAGCAGCATAGCGGGAGCAGGCTACAATGAGCAGTTCTTC. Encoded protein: CASSIAGAGYNEQFF.

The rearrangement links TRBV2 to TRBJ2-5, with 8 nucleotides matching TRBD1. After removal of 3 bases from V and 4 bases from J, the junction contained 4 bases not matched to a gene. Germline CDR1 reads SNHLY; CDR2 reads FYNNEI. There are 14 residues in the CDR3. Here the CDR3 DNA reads TGTGCCAGCAGTGATCAGGGGGCAGGAGAGACCCAGTACTTC. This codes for CASSDQGAGETQYF.